The clone carrying this T cell receptor beta chain was counted a single time. This sample was included in a study of beta chain features in type 1 diabetes. Investigators reverse transcribed all isolated RNA, so they sequenced expressed TCRB transcripts. An average of approximately 4 million reads was obtained for naive, central memory and regulatory T cell samples. TCRdb keeps only in-frame clones here, not all; method: immunoSEQ multiplex PCR. In the table there are approximately 44,000 clones, over 50% of which are singletons. The source material was Tregs from blood. The TCR comes from a woman between 18 and 29 years old in good health.

The DNA for the CDR3 is TGTGCCAGCAGTTTTCGGCAGGGGGCTTACGAGCAGTACTTC. It yields the protein CASSFRQGAYEQYF. The V call is TRBV27, the J call TRBJ2-7; 8 bases agree with TRBD1. The trim removed 3 bases at V and 4 bases at J, leaving 5 bases unmatched. The CDR3 is 14 amino acids. CDR1 and CDR2 (germline): MNHEY, SMNVEV (reference sequence).